This T cell receptor beta chain was sequenced in a study of human T cells and chemical hapten exposure. This clonotype was counted ten times or more. The sample's time point: patch test 2, 6 weeks after DPC sensitization. The treatment here: therapeutic diphenylcyclopropenone sensitization with weekly scalp DPC. MiXCR, applied by TCRdb to the RACE reads, yields one record per CDR3 protein. In the table there are approximately 82,000 distinct CDR3 sequences, more than 6.5% of which are singletons. V lost 3 bases and J 7 bases, leaving 10 bases between the germline ends. CDR1 and CDR2 from the germline V gene are LGHDT and YNNKEL (reference sequence). CDR3 length: 12 residues.

The clonotype comes from a young woman with alopecia areata. Some clones in this sample may be carry-over from other donors' samples. The sample consisted of whole blood, taken in connection with sensitization to the hapten diphenylcyclopropenone (DPC). The chain has TRBV3-1 and TRBJ2-7; D gene uncertain. CDR3 coding DNA: TGTGCCAGCAGCCAGAGACCCCTAGAGCAGTACTTC. Protein product: CASSQRPLEQYF.